This TCR beta chain comes out of a study of radiation and T cells in renal cell carcinoma. Study-level findings and limits: From baseline, blood top tumor clonotypes peaked at 2 weeks post-radiation. No pretreatment tumor biopsies were available for baseline clonotypes.

Assay used: immunoSEQ multiplex PCR; TCRdb lists only in-frame clones, some missing. The table lists 70,000 to 90,000 clones, 80% to 90% of them singletons. Note on this clone: What it binds is unknown.

Indicated time point: blood 2 weeks post-SBRT. Treatment described: 15 Gy SBRT to primary tumor, nephrectomy 4 weeks later. Radiation-treated patients gave blood at baseline, week 2 and week 4. This CDR3 has 16 amino acids. Per germline, CDR1 LNHNV and CDR2 YYDKDF (reference sequence). The V and J ends lost 0 bases and 4 bases respectively, with 15 bases between them. The sequencing used blood, collected from a patient whose treatment included radiotherapy and nephrectomy. This chain links TRBV15 with TRBJ1-2, with D possibly TRBD1 on 6 matching bases. The receptor was derived from a woman aged 50 to 60 with renal cell carcinoma. The CDR3 loop is CATSRDKGGSGYGYTF. CDR3 coding DNA: TGTGCCACCAGCAGAGATAAGGGGGGATCCGGCTATGGCTACACCTTC.